This TCR beta chain was captured in a study of a mutant IDH1 vaccine in newly diagnosed glioma. Study context: Scheduled for weeks 1, 3, 5, 7, 11, 15, 19 and 23, eight vaccinations were given to patients. Sex distribution of treated patients was roughly 62% male and about 38% female; mean age was around 40 years. Overall study findings and caveats: Changes in top peripheral clonotypes did not appear linked to pseudoprogression.

Time point defined: week 11, during vaccination. One vaccine dose held 300 ug of mutant IDH1 20-mer peptide and came with topical imiquimod. Note on this clone: Its antigen remains unknown.

The table came from immunoSEQ multiplex PCR; TCRdb's copy has only in-frame clones and leaves some out. Altogether about 52,000 clones are present, roughly 90% being singletons, with the ten largest covering under 2.5%. Germline V gives CDR1 MDHEN, CDR2 SYDVKM. The CDR3 contains 14 residues. V was trimmed by 6 bases and J by 1 base, leaving 11 bases between them. The chain uses TRBV28 and TRBJ2-3; D is ambiguous. The material sequenced was PBMCs, taken from a glioma patient whose treatment included an IDH1 peptide vaccine. This clonotype originated in a man aged 50-59 years with glioma. This CDR3 reads CASSDRIRTDTQYF. The CDR3, as DNA: TGTGCCAGCAGCGACCGGATCCGCACAGATACGCAGTATTTT.